Below, one TCR beta chain is given with its context. The data stem from a study of CD8+CD57+ T cells in acquired aplastic anemia. The CDR3 spans 13 residues. Germline CDR1 reads LNHDA; CDR2 reads SQIVND (reference sequence). The V end lost 3 bases, the J end lost 4 bases, and 9 bases lay between the germline ends. Genomic DNA, serving as template, underwent TCR beta VDJ and CDR3 profiling. Via MiXCR, TCRdb re-called the reads, giving one row per CDR3 protein. Seen here are 150,000 to 200,000 distinct CDR3 sequences, approximately 40% observed once, and the top ten hold over 0.95%. The sequencing sample was made of sorted CD4+, CD8+, or CD8+CD57+ T cells (not recorded which) from PBMCs. This clonotype was obtained from a human donor in good health. The J gene is TRBJ2-5, the V gene TRBV19, with D perhaps TRBD2 (5 bases). The CDR3 spells CASSIGERETQYF. The CDR3 region has the DNA TGTGCCAGTAGTATTGGGGAGCGAGAGACCCAGTACTTC. Full variable domain (missing parts from reference TRBV19 and TRBJ2-5): DGGITQSPKYLFRKEGQNVTLSCEQNLNHDAMYWYRQDPGQGLRLIYYSQIVNDFQKGDIAEGYSVSREKKESFPLTVTSAQKNPTAFYLCASSIGERETQYFGPGTRLLVL.